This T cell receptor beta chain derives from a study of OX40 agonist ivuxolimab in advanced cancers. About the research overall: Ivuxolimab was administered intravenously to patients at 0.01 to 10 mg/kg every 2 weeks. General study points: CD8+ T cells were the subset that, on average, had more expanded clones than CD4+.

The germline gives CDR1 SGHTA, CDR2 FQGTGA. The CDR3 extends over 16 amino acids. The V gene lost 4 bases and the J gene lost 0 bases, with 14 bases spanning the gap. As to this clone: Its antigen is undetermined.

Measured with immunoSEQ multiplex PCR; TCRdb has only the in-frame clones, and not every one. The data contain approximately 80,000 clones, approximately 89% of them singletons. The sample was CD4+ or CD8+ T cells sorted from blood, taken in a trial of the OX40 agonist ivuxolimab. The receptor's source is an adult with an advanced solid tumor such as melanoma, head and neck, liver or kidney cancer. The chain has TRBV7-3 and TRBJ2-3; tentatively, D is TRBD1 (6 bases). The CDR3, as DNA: TGTGCCAGCAGCTCCAGGGGCCAGGGGAGCACAGATACGCAGTATTTT. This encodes CASSSRGQGSTDTQYF.